One sample yielded the 9 T cell receptor beta chains listed below, sequenced in a study of molecular identifiers for immune sequencing clone quantification. In TCRdb, the PCR reads were re-called with MiXCR into one record per CDR3 protein. Found here are approximately 670,000 distinct CDR3 sequences, just under 20% of them singletons; the top ten hold 0.7% to 1%. The sequencing sample was made of naive CD8+ T cells from blood, with Jurkat cell RNA spiked in. Subset described: FACS-sorted CD8+CD4-CCR7+CD45RA+ naive T cells. The receptors come from a human donor in good health. Some libraries in this study had Jurkat cell RNA spiked in.

This clonotype came up many times. CDR3 DNA sequence: TGCGCCAGCAGTCATACTACAGGGGGCATATGGGCCAAAAACATTCAGTACTTC. Translated: CASSHTTGGIWAKNIQYF. The V and J genes are TRBV23-1 and TRBJ2-4, with 9 bases lining up with TRBD1. TRBV23-1 is assigned to the ORF class and has an uncertain function. The CDR3 loop spans 18 amino acids. V shed 3 bases and J 1 base; nucleotides not matched to a gene: 10.

The chain joins TRBV7-9 to TRBJ2-1; D is uncertain. The germline CDR1 and CDR2 sequences are SEHNR and FQNEAQ (reference sequence). Trimming took 5 bases from V and 3 from J, leaving 11 bases between them. The CDR3 loop spans 14 amino acids. The CDR3 loop reads CASSPDIGYNEQFF. Written as DNA, the CDR3 is TGTGCCAGCAGCCCGGATATTGGCTACAATGAGCAGTTCTTC.

This clonotype occurred many times. CDR3 protein: CASSLRTGHNQPQHF. The CDR3 nucleotides read TGTGCCAGTAGTCTGAGGACAGGCCACAATCAGCCCCAGCATTTT. J is TRBJ1-5 and V is TRBV19, with TRBD1 identical over 7 bases. With V trimmed by 5 bases and J by 3 bases, 7 bases remained unmatched. There are 15 residues in the CDR3. CDR1 is LNHDA and CDR2 is SQIVND in the germline V gene (reference sequence).

About this clonotype itself: A much bigger clone sits one base away, suggesting this may be a read error. The conserved final phenylalanine or tryptophan is absent from the CDR3, which likely points to a read error. The J gene is TRBJ2-1, the V gene TRBV30; D possibly matches TRBD1 or TRBD2 (5 bases each). Germline V gene lookup returns CDR1 GTSNPN and CDR2 SVGIG (reference sequence). Between the trimmed V and J ends, which lost 3 bases and 5 bases, there was a span of 5 bases. The CDR3 has 11 residues. The CDR3 DNA reads TGTGCCTGGAGGGGGGACAATGAGCAGTTCTCC. It encodes CAWRGDNEQFS.

This clonotype was seen repeatedly, ten times or more. The V call is TRBV9, the J call TRBJ2-2; the D is unclear. The CDR3 is made up of 13 amino acids. V lost 4 bases to trimming and J lost 7 bases, with 11 bases between them. From germline, CDR1 is SGDLS and CDR2 YYNGEE. The CDR3 here is CASSPPRRGELFF. The CDR3 region has the DNA TGTGCCAGCAGCCCACCCCGGCGCGGGGAGCTGTTTTTT.

The V call is TRBV6-6, the J call TRBJ2-1; a possible D gene is TRBD2 (6 bases). The germline V and J ends were trimmed by 8 bases and 12 bases, with 35 bases remaining between them. The CDR3 covers 18 residues. The germline V gene encodes CDR1 MNHNY and CDR2 SVGAGI (reference sequence). The CDR3 DNA is TGTGCCAGCCAGAAAATCGGAGGGAATCGAGCCCTAGAGTATGGGCAGTTCTTC. Translation: CASQKIGGNRALEYGQFF.

This clonotype was observed a few times. This chain links TRBV3-1 with TRBJ2-3, with a weak D call TRBD1 (6 bases). The CDR3 consists of 15 residues. The germline V and J ends were trimmed by 5 bases and 2 bases, with 14 bases remaining between them. Germline CDR1 reads LGHDT; CDR2 reads YNNKEL (reference sequence). The CDR3 is CASSVGAGNTDTQYF. The CDR3 DNA sequence: TGTGCCAGCAGCGTGGGGGCCGGGAACACAGATACGCAGTATTTT.

This clonotype has at least ten counts. The chain joins TRBV9 to TRBJ2-3; 10 nucleotides match TRBD2. This CDR3 region has 15 residues. V lost 3 bases to trimming and J lost 2 bases; unmatched junction nucleotides: 3. Germline CDR1 and CDR2: SGDLS and YYNGEE. CDR3 region: CASSAGTSDTDTQYF. The CDR3 bases are TGTGCCAGCAGCGCCGGGACTAGCGACACAGATACGCAGTATTTT.

This clonotype was seen a few times. A much bigger clone sits one base away, suggesting this may be a read error. The chain joins TRBV7-9 to TRBJ2-7; D assignment may be TRBD1 or TRBD2 (5 bases each). This CDR3 contains 15 residues. The V gene's germline CDR1 is SEHNR and CDR2 FQNEAQ (reference sequence). The CDR3 is CASGLAQGASYEQYF. In nucleotides, the CDR3 is TGTGCCAGCGGCTTAGCGCAGGGCGCCAGCTACGAGCAGTACTTC.